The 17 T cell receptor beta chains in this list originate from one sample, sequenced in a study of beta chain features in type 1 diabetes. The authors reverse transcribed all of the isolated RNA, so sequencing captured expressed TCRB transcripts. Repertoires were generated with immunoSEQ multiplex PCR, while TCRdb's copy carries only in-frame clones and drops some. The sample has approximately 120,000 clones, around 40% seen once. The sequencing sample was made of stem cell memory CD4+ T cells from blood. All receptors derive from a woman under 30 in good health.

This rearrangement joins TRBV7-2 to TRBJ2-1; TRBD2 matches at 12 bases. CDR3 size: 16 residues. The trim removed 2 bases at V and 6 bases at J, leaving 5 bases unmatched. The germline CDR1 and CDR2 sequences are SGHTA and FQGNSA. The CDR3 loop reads CASSLRLAGVVNEQFF. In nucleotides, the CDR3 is TGTGCCAGCAGCTTACGACTAGCGGGAGTGGTCAATGAGCAGTTCTTC.

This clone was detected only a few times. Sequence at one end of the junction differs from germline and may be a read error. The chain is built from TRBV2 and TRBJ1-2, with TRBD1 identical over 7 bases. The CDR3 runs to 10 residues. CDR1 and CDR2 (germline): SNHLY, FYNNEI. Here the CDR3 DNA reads TGTGCCAGCAGTGAAGGGGGGGACAGCTTC. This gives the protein CASSEGGDSF.

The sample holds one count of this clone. CDR3 sequence (DNA): TGTGCCAGCAGCGTAGACAGGGGGCAGGGAGAGACCCAGTACTTC. It yields the protein CASSVDRGQGETQYF. V gene TRBV9 combines with J gene TRBJ2-5, with TRBD1 identical over 9 bases. The V gene's germline CDR1 is SGDLS and CDR2 YYNGEE. This CDR3 has 15 amino acids. The V gene end was trimmed by 0 bases and the J gene end by 4 bases; junction bases not matched to a gene: 4.

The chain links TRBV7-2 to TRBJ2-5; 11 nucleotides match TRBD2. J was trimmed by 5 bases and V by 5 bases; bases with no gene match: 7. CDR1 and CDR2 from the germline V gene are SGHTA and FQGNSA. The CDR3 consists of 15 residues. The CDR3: CASSLEASGGETQYF. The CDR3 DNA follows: TGTGCCAGCAGCCTAGAGGCTAGCGGGGGGGAGACCCAGTACTTC.

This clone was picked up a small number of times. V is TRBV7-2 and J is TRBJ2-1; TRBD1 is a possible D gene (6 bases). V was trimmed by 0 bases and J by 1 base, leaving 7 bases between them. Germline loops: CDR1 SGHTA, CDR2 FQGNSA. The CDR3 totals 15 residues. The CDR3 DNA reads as TGTGCCAGCAGCTTAGCTGGACAGTCCTACAATGAGCAGTTCTTC. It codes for CASSLAGQSYNEQFF. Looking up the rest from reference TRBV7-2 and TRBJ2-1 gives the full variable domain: GAGVSQSPSNKVTEKGKDVELRCDPISGHTALYWYRQSLGQGLEFLIYFQGNSAPDKSGLPSDRFSAERTGGSVSTLTIQRTQQEDSAVYLCASSLAGQSYNEQFFGPGTRLTVL.

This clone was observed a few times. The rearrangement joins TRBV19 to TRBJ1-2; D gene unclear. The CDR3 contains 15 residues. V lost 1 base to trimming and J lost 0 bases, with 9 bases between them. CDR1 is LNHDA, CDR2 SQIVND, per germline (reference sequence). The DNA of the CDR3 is TGTGCCAGTAGTATAGTTGGCCGATCTAACTATGGCTACACCTTC. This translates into CASSIVGRSNYGYTF.

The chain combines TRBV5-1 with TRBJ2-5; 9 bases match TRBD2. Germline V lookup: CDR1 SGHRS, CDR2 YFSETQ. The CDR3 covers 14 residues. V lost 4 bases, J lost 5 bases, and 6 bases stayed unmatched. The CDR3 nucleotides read TGCGCCAGCAGCCCGGGACTAGCATGGGAGACCCAGTACTTC. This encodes CASSPGLAWETQYF.

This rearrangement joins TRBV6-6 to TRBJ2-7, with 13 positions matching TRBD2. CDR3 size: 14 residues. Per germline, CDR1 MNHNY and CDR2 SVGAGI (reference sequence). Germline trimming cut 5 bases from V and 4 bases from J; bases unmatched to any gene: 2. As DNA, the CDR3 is TGTGCCAGCAGTGCGACTAGCGGGAGGTACGAGCAGTACTTC. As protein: CASSATSGRYEQYF.

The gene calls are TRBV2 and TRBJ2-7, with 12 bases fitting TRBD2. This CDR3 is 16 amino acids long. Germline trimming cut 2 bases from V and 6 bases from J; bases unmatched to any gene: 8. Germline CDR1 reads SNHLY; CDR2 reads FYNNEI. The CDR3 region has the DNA TGTGCCAGCAGTGAAACCCGACTAGCGGGAGTTGGCGAGCAGTACTTC. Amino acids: CASSETRLAGVGEQYF.

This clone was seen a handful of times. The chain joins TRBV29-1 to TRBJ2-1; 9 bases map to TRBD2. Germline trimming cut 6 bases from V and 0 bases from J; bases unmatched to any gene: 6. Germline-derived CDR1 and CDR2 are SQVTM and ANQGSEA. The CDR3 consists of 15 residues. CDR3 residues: CSVGGRALSYNEQFF. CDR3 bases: TGCAGCGTGGGCGGGAGGGCCCTCTCCTACAATGAGCAGTTCTTC.

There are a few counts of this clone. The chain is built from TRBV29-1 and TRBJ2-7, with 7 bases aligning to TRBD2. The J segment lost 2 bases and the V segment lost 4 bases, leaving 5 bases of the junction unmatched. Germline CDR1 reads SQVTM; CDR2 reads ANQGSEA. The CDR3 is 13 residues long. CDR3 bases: TGCAGCGTTGTGACTAGCCGGGCCTACGAGCAGTACTTC. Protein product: CSVVTSRAYEQYF.

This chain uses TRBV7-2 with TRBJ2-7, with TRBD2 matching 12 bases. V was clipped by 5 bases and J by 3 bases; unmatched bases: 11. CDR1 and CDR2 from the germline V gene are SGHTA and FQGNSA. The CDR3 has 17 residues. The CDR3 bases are TGTGCCAGCAGCCCAAGACCTACTAGCGGGAGGCGCTACGAGCAGTACTTC. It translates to CASSPRPTSGRRYEQYF. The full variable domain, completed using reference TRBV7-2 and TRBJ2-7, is GAGVSQSPSNKVTEKGKDVELRCDPISGHTALYWYRQSLGQGLEFLIYFQGNSAPDKSGLPSDRFSAERTGGSVSTLTIQRTQQEDSAVYLCASSPRPTSGRRYEQYFGPGTRLTVT.

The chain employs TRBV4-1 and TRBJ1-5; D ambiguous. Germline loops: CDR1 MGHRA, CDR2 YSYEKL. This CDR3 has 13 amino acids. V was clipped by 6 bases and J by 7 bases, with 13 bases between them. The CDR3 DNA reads TGCGCCAGCAGGGGCCGGACGGGACAGCCCCAGCATTTT. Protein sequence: CASRGRTGQPQHF.

The CDR3 DNA follows: TGCAGCGTTGAGTCAATTAGCGGGAGATTCTACAATGAGCAGTTCTTC. This translates into CSVESISGRFYNEQFF. The rearrangement joins TRBV29-1 to TRBJ2-1; 9 bases align to TRBD2. CDR1 SQVTM and CDR2 ANQGSEA come from the germline V gene. The CDR3 is 16 residues long. Trimming cost V 3 bases and J 3 bases; bases outside gene matches: 9.

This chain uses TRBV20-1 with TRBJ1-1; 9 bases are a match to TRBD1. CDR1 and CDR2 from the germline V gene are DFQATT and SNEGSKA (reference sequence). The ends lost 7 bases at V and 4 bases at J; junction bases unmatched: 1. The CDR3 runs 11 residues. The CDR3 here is CSGQGVTEAFF. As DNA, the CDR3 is TGCAGTGGACAGGGGGTCACTGAAGCTTTCTTT.

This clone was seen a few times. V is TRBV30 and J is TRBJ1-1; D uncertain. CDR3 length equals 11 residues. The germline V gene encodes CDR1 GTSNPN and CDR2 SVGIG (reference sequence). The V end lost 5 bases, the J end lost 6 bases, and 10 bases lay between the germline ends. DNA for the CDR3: TGTGCCTGGGGTTCTCGAGCTGAAGCTTTCTTT. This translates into CAWGSRAEAFF.

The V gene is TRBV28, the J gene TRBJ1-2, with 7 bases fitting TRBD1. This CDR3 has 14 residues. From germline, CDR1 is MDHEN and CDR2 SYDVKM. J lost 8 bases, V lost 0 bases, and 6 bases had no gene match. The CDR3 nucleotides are TGTGCCAGCAGTTTATGGACAGGGACGGCCGGCTACACCTTC. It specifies CASSLWTGTAGYTF.